The 15 T cell receptor beta chains given below trace back to one sample, sequenced in a study of CD8+CD57+ T cells in acquired aplastic anemia. Patients selected for sequencing had displayed CD8+CD57+ cell expansion by flow cytometry. For CDR3 and TCR beta VDJ profiling, genomic DNA was the template used. Each CDR3 protein is one row after TCRdb ran MiXCR on the reads. This sample has approximately 180,000 distinct CDR3 sequences, with roughly half found just once. The specimen was sorted CD4+, CD8+, or CD8+CD57+ T cells (not recorded which) from PBMCs. The receptors stem from a human donor with aplastic anemia.

This clonotype was observed a handful of times. The CDR3 sequence: CSALQGPTGELFF. CDR3 sequence (DNA): TGCAGCGCATTACAGGGACCCACCGGGGAGCTGTTTTTT. V gene TRBV29-1 combines with J gene TRBJ2-2, with D possibly being TRBD1 (6 bases). This CDR3 is built from 13 residues. V gave up 7 bases and J gave up 4 bases, with 13 bases separating them. CDR1 SQVTM and CDR2 ANQGSEA come from the germline V gene.

The table lists this clonotype with many counts. This chain connects TRBV27 to TRBJ1-2; D gene unclear. V lost 3 bases and J lost 2, with 7 bases in between. Germline V gene data show CDR1 as MNHEY and CDR2 as SMNVEV (reference sequence). This CDR3 has 13 amino acids. The CDR3 spells CASSLTSNYGYTF. CDR3 DNA sequence: TGTGCCAGCAGTTTGACGAGCAACTATGGCTACACCTTC.

The chain recombines TRBV20-1 with TRBJ1-5; 8 nucleotides align to TRBD1. CDR1 and CDR2 (germline): DFQATT, SNEGSKA (reference sequence). The CDR3 has 15 residues. V lost 2 bases to trimming and J lost 1 base; unmatched junction nucleotides: 4. The CDR3 spells CSARRTGYSNQPQHF. In nucleotides, the CDR3 is TGCAGTGCTAGACGGACAGGGTACAGCAATCAGCCCCAGCATTTT.

The rearrangement links TRBV2 to TRBJ1-5; maybe TRBD1 (5 bases). Trimming left V 6 bases short and J 5 bases short, with 17 bases between. The CDR3 has 15 amino acids. Germline CDR1 is SNHLY and CDR2 is FYNNEI. The CDR3 loop is CASRGDRGGDQPQHF. CDR3 DNA: TGTGCCAGCAGGGGGGACCGCGGGGGGGATCAGCCCCAGCATTTT.

This clonotype was seen repeatedly, ten times or more. This chain links TRBV12-3 or TRBV12-4 with TRBJ2-1, with 8 bases that match TRBD2. The CDR3 is made up of 15 amino acids. Germline trimming cut 7 bases from V and 0 bases from J; bases unmatched to any gene: 5. The CDR3 coding sequence is TGTGCCAGCACCTTGGGGACTAGCTCCTACAATGAGCAGTTCTTC. Protein sequence: CASTLGTSSYNEQFF.

This sequence joins TRBV4-2 and TRBJ2-7; tentatively, D is TRBD1 or TRBD2 (6 bases each). The V end lost 0 bases, the J end lost 4 bases, and 13 bases lay between the germline ends. Germline V gives CDR1 LGHNA, CDR2 YNFKEQ. The length of the CDR3 is 15 residues. The CDR3 region has the DNA TGTGCCAGCAGCCAAGAAGGGGGGAGCAGGTACGAGCAGTACTTC. Its protein product is CASSQEGGSRYEQYF.

This sequence joins TRBV19 and TRBJ1-4; unclear D gene. This CDR3 is 12 amino acids long. The V gene lost 7 bases and the J gene lost 5 bases, with 8 bases spanning the gap. The germline CDR1 and CDR2 sequences are LNHDA and SQIVND (reference sequence). The CDR3 reads CASTRGNEKLFF. Written as DNA, the CDR3 is TGTGCCAGTACACGGGGAAATGAAAAACTGTTTTTT.

This clonotype was seen many times. The genes are TRBV5-1 and TRBJ2-3, with 7 bases lining up with TRBD1. The CDR3 is 15 amino acids. The junction had 7 bases not matched to a gene; V was cut back by 1 base and J by 5 bases. CDR1 SGHRS and CDR2 YFSETQ come from the germline V gene. CDR3 region: CASSLRGLRGDTQYF. CDR3 nucleotides: TGCGCCAGCAGCTTGAGGGGGCTTCGGGGAGATACGCAGTATTTT.

This clonotype has ten or more counts. The CDR3 reads CASSGGGFGYNEQFF. The CDR3 coding sequence is TGTGCCAGCAGCGGGGGGGGCTTCGGGTACAATGAGCAGTTCTTC. This chain joins TRBV7-2 and TRBJ2-1; perhaps TRBD2 as D (7 bases). This CDR3 has 15 residues. The germline V and J ends were trimmed by 5 bases and 4 bases, with 15 bases remaining between them. CDR1 SGHTA and CDR2 FQGNSA come from the germline V gene.

This clonotype showed up many times. The chain carries TRBV10-3 and TRBJ2-5; 8 bases agree with TRBD1. With 6 bases clipped from V and 4 bases from J, the junction kept 10 bases outside the gene matches. Looked up from germline, CDR1 is ENHRY and CDR2 is SYGVKD. This CDR3 is built from 15 residues. The CDR3, as DNA: TGTGCCATCAGCGTGACAGGGGATGAGGGAGAGACCCAGTACTTC. Amino acid sequence: CAISVTGDEGETQYF.

V and J are TRBV7-8 and TRBJ1-2, with TRBD1 identical over 12 bases. Germline CDR1 is SGHVS and CDR2 is FQNEAQ. CDR3 size: 15 residues. Trimming at V came to 5 bases and at J to 8 bases, leaving 9 bases not matched to a gene. CDR3 sequence (DNA): TGTGCCAGCAGCAAAGACCGGGACAGGGGGCACGGCTACACCTTC. Protein: CASSKDRDRGHGYTF.

This clonotype was counted a few times. The chain recombines TRBV19 with TRBJ2-7; 8 bases agree with TRBD1. Germline V lookup: CDR1 LNHDA, CDR2 SQIVND (reference sequence). The CDR3 runs to 14 residues. V shed 3 bases, J shed 2 bases, and the junction held 3 bases outside the gene matches. The CDR3 protein is CASSMGQATYEQYF. The CDR3 coding sequence is TGTGCCAGTAGTATGGGACAGGCCACCTACGAGCAGTACTTC.

This clonotype was seen a few times. V gene TRBV27 combines with J gene TRBJ1-2; the D is unclear. Trimming took off 0 bases at V and 7 bases at J, with 12 bases between the two ends. Germline CDR1 reads MNHEY; CDR2 reads SMNVEV (reference sequence). The CDR3 contains 14 residues. DNA of the CDR3: TGTGCCAGCAGTTTATCCCCCGGGGTTGGTGGCTACACCTTC. As protein: CASSLSPGVGGYTF.

This clonotype showed up just a few times. V is TRBV10-3 and J is TRBJ2-5, with TRBD1 as a possible D gene (5 bases). Germline CDR1 ENHRY, CDR2 SYGVKD. This CDR3 contains 14 residues. V was shortened by 7 bases and J by 2 bases, with 14 bases between the two germline ends. DNA for the CDR3: TGTGCCATCAAAAGGGGCCTTGGGCAAGAGACCCAGTACTTC. Amino acid sequence: CAIKRGLGQETQYF.

The chain uses TRBV7-2 and TRBJ2-7; D ambiguous. Trimming pared 6 bases from V and 2 bases from J, leaving 5 bases between. Germline CDR1 and CDR2: SGHTA and FQGNSA. This CDR3 contains 11 residues. The CDR3 loop is CASRFTYEQYF. The CDR3 region has the DNA TGTGCCAGCAGATTCACCTACGAGCAGTACTTC.